The TCR beta chain under discussion was sequenced for a study of identical twins. This CDR3 region has 14 residues. Per germline, CDR1 SGHTA and CDR2 FQGNSA. The V gene lost 1 base and the J gene lost 8 bases, with 11 bases spanning the gap. Study-wide results and limits: Because invariant MAIT and iNKT cells could be present, zero-insertion analyses could be partly confounded. Compared with unrelated sharing, twin-shared out-of-frame alpha sequences had more low-probability sequences. Out-of-frame TCR alpha sharing observed in monozygotic twins exceeded model estimates.

One entry per CDR3 protein, called by TCRdb with MiXCR from the 5' RACE reads. The data contain approximately 670,000 distinct CDR3 sequences, around 6% of them seen just once; the ten biggest clones take up 1.5% to 2%. This clonotype was found many times. Its antigen is still unknown. The V call is TRBV7-2, the J call TRBJ1-4; no firm D call. The sample consisted of naive T cells sorted from blood. The sequence came from a man aged 18 to 29 in good health. CDR3 amino acids: CASSLEFSDEKLFF. The CDR3 coding sequence is TGTGCCAGCAGCTTAGAGTTTTCTGACGAAAAACTGTTTTTT.